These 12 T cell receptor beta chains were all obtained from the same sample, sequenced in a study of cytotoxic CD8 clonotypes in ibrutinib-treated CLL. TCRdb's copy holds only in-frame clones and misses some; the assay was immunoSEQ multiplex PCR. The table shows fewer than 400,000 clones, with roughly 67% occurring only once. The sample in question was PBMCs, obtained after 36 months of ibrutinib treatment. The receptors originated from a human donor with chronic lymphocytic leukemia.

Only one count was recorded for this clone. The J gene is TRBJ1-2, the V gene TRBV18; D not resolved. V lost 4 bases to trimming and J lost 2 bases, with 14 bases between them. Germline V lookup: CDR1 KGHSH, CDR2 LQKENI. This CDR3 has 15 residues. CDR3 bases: TGTGCCAGCTCACTAGCTAGGGATCGAAACTATGGCTACACCTTC. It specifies CASSLARDRNYGYTF.

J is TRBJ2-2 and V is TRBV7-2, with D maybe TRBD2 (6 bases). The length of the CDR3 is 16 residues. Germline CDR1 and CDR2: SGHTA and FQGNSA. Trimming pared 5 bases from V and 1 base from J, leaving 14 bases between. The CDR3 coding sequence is TGTGCCAGCAGCCCCTGGGGGGAGGTGAACACCGGGGAGCTGTTTTTT. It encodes CASSPWGEVNTGELFF.

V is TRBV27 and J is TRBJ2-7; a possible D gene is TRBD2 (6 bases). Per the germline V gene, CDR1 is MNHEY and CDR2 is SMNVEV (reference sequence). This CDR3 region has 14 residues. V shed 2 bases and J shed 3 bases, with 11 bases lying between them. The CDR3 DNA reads TGTGCCAGCAGTTTAACCGGGAGAGTCTACGAGCAGTACTTC. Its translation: CASSLTGRVYEQYF.

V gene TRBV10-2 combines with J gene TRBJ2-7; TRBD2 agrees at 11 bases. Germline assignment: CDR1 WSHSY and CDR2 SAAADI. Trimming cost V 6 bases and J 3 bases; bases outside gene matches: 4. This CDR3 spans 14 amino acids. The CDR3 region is CASSRLAGSYEQYF. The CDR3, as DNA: TGCGCCAGCAGCAGACTAGCGGGAAGCTACGAGCAGTACTTC.

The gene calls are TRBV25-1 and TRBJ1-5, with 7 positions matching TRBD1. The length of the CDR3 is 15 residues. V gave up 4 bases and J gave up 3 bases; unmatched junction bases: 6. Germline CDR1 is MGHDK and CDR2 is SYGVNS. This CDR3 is CASSGEGAANQPQHF. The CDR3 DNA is TGTGCCAGCAGTGGGGAGGGGGCGGCCAATCAGCCCCAGCATTTT.

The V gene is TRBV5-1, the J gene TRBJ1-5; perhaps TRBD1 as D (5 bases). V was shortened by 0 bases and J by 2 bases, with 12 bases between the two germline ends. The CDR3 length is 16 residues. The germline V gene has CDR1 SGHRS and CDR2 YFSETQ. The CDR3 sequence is CASSLEGLVGNQPQHF. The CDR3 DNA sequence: TGCGCCAGCAGCTTGGAGGGACTAGTGGGCAATCAGCCCCAGCATTTT.

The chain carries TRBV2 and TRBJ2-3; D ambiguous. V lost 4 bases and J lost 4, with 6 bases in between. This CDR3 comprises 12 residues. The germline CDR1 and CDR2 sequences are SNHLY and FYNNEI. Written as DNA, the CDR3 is TGTGCCAGCAGTGTTTTGTCAGATACGCAGTATTTT. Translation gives CASSVLSDTQYF. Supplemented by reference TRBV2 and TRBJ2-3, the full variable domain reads EPEVTQTPSHQVTQMGQEVILRCVPISNHLYFYWYRQILGQKVEFLVSFYNNEISEKSEIFDDQFSVERPDGSNFTLKIRSTKLEDSAMYFCASSVLSDTQYFGPGTRLTVL.

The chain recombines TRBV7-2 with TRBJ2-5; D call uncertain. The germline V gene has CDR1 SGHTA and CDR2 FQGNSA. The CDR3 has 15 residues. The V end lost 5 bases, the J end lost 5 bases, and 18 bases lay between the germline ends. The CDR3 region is CASSKPAMVGETQYF. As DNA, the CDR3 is TGTGCCAGCAGCAAACCTGCAATGGTGGGGGAGACCCAGTACTTC.

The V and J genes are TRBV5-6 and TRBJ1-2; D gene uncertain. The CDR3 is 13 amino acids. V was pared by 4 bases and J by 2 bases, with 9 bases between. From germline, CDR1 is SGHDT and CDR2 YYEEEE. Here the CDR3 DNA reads TGTGCCAGCAGCCCCGGACGGAACTATGGCTACACCTTC. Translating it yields CASSPGRNYGYTF.

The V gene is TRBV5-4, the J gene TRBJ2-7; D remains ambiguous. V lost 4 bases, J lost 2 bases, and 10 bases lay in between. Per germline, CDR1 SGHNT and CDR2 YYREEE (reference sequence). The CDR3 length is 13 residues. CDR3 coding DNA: TGTGCCAGCAGCATGTCCACCCCCTACGAGCAGTACTTC. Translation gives CASSMSTPYEQYF.

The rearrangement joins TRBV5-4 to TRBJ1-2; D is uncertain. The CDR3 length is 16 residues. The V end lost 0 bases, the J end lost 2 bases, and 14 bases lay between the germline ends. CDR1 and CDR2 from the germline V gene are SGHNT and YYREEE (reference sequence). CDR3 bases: TGTGCCAGCAGCTTGGCCCTCGGCCTCTCAAACTATGGCTACACCTTC. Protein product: CASSLALGLSNYGYTF.

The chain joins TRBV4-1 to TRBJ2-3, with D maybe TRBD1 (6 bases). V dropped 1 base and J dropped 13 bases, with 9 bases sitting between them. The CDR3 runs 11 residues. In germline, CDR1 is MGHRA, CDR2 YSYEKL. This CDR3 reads CASSQGTVEYF. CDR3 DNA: TGCGCCAGCAGCCAAGGGACAGTAGAGTATTTT.